Shown below are 4 T cell receptor beta chains from a single sample sequenced in a study of cytomegalovirus exposure and HLA in healthy donors. The PCR ran on 60 Vbeta and 13 Jbeta primers. Assay: immunoSEQ multiplex PCR; the TCRdb copy retains only in-frame clones and omits some. The sample has 200,000 or so clones; around three quarters are singletons. The material sequenced was PBMCs. These receptors came from a man aged 35-49 years in good health and CMV-seronegative.

The CDR3 bases are TGTGCCAGCAGACAAAAGGAGAATTACTACAATGAGCAGTTCTTC. Translating gives CASRQKENYYNEQFF. The chain recombines TRBV28 with TRBJ2-1; no firm D call. Between the trimmed V and J ends, which lost 6 bases and 3 bases, there was a span of 15 bases. Germline CDR1 MDHEN, CDR2 SYDVKM. The CDR3 runs to 15 residues.

The rearrangement joins TRBV28 to TRBJ2-7, with 8 bases fitting TRBD2. The CDR3 is 15 amino acids. From germline, CDR1 is MDHEN and CDR2 SYDVKM. J lost 2 bases, V lost 4 bases, and 7 bases had no gene match. CDR3 DNA: TGTGCCAGCAGTTGGGGTGCAGCGGGAGCCTACGAGCAGTACTTC. Amino acids: CASSWGAAGAYEQYF.

The chain is built from TRBV18 and TRBJ1-2; a possible D gene is TRBD1 (5 bases). Germline V gene sequence: CDR1 KGHSH, CDR2 LQKENI. V was clipped by 5 bases and J by 13 bases, with 14 bases between them. This CDR3 contains 11 residues. The CDR3 bases are TGTGCCAGCTCAACTACGGGACTGCTCACCTTC. Amino acids: CASSTTGLLTF.

The DNA of the CDR3 is TGTGCCTGGAGCTTCGGACAGGGCTACGAGCAGTACTTC. As protein: CAWSFGQGYEQYF. The chain is built from TRBV30 and TRBJ2-7; 8 positions match TRBD1. This CDR3 spans 13 amino acids. V trimming: 3 bases; J trimming: 3 bases; junction bases outside the gene matches: 4. Germline lookup yields CDR1 GTSNPN and CDR2 SVGIG (reference sequence).